Sequencing of this T cell receptor beta chain was carried out in a study of blood T cell repertoires in COVID-19. Looking at the study overall: Acute and convalescent COVID-19 specimens originated in the United States, Italy and Spain. T cells, B-cell-depleted T cells, or PBMCs provided the cDNA or gDNA that served as material.

Germline CDR1 and CDR2: LNHNV and YYDKDF (reference sequence). The CDR3 spans 15 residues. With 0 bases clipped from V and 1 base from J, the junction kept 2 bases outside the gene matches. In the original analysis: Nucleated cell counts were estimated from reference gene primer amplification. Profiling relied on immunoSEQ multiplex PCR, and the TCRdb table lists in-frame clones only, not all of them. That table furnishes V, J and clone size, whereas the DNA furnished D and trimming. Among roughly 380,000 clones listed, around 85% were seen once. This clonotype was obtained from a woman aged 18-29 years with acute or convalescent COVID-19. The chain employs TRBV15 and TRBJ2-7; 8 nucleotides match TRBD1. Sample: peripheral blood. DNA for the CDR3: TGTGCCACCAGCAGAGAACGACAGGGGTCCTACGAGCAGTACTTC. As protein: CATSRERQGSYEQYF.